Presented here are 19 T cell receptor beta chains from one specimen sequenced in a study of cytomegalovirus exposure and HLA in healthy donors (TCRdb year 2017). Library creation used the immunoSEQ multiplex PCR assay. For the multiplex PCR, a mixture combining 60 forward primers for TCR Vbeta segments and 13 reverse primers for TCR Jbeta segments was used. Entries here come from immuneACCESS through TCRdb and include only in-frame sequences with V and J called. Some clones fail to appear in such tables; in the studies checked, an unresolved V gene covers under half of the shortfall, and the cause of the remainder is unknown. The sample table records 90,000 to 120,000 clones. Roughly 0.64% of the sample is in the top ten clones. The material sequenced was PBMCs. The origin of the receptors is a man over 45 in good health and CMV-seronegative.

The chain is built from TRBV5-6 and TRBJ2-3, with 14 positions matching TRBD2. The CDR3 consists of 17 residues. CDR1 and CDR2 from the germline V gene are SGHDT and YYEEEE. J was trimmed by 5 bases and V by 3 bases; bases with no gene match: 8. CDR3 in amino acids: CASSWGTSGSERDTQYF. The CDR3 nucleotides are TGTGCCAGCAGCTGGGGGACTAGCGGGAGTGAGCGAGATACGCAGTATTTT. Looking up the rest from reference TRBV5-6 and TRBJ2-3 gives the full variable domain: DAGVTQSPTHLIKTRGQQVTLRCSPKSGHDTVSWYQQALGQGPQFIFQYYEEEERQRGNFPDRFSGHQFPNYSSELNVNALLLGDSALYLCASSWGTSGSERDTQYFGPGTRLTVL.

The CDR3 loop reads CASSFTSSEQFF. In DNA, the CDR3 is TGCGCCAGCAGCTTTACTAGCAGCGAGCAGTTCTTC. This chain connects TRBV5-1 to TRBJ2-1, with TRBD2 as a possible D gene (6 bases). Germline CDR1 SGHRS, CDR2 YFSETQ. The CDR3 is made up of 12 amino acids. V was clipped by 2 bases and J by 10 bases, with 10 bases between them.

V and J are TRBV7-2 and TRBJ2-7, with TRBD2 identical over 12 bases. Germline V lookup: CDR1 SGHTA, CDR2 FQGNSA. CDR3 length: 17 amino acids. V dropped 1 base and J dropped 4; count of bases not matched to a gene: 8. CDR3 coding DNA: TGTGCCAGCAGCTTAGGAGTGACTAGCGGGAGTGGATACGAGCAGTACTTC. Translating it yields CASSLGVTSGSGYEQYF.

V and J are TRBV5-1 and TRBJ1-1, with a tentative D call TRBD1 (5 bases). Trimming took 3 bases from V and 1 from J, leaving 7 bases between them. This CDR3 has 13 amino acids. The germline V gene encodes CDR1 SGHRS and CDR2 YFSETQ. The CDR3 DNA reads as TGCGCCAGCAGCTCGGGGGAGAACACTGAAGCTTTCTTT. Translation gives CASSSGENTEAFF.

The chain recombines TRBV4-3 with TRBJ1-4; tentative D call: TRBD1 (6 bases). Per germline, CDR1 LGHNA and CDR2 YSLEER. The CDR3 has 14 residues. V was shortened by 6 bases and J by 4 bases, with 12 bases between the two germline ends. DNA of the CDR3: TGCGCCAGCAGTCGTGACAGGCGTAATGAAAAACTGTTTTTT. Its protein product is CASSRDRRNEKLFF.

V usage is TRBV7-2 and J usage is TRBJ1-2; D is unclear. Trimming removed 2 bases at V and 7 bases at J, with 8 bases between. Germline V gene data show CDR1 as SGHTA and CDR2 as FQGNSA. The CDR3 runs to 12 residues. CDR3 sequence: CASSLFRGGYTF. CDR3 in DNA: TGTGCCAGCAGCTTATTTCGGGGTGGCTACACCTTC.

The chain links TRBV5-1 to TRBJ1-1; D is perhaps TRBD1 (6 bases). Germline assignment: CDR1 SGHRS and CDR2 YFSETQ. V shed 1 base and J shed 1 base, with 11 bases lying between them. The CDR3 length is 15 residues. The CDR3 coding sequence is TGCGCCAGCAGCTTGTGGCAGGGGAGGAACACTGAAGCTTTCTTT. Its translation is CASSLWQGRNTEAFF.

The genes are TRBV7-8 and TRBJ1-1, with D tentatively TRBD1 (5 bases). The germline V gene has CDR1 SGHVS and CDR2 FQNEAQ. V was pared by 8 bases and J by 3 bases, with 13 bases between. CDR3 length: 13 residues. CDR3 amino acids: CASLGGWDTEAFF. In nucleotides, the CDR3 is TGTGCCAGCTTGGGGGGGTGGGACACTGAAGCTTTCTTT.

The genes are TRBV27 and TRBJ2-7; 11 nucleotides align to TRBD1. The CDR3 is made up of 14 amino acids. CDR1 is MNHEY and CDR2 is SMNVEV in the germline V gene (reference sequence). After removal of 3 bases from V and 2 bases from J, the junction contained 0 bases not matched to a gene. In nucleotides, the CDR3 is TGTGCCAGCAGTTTGGGACAGGGGGCCTACGAGCAGTACTTC. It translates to CASSLGQGAYEQYF.

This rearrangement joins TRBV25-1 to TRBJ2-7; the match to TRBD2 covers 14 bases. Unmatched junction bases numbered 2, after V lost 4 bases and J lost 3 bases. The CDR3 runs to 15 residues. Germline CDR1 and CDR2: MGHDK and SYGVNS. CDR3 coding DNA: TGTGCCAGCAGTGGCGGGACTAGCGGGAGCTACGAGCAGTACTTC. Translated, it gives CASSGGTSGSYEQYF.

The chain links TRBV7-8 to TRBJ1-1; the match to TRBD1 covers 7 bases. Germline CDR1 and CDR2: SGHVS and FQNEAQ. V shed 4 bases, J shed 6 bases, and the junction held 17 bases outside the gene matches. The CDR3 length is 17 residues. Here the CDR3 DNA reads TGTGCCAGCAGCTCCCCGGGACAGAGAACACTTTGGTCTGAAGCTTTCTTT. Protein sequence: CASSSPGQRTLWSEAFF.

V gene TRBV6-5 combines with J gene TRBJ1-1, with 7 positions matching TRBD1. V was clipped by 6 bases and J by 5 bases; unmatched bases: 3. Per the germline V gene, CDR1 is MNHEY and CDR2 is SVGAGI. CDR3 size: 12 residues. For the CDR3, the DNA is TGTGCCAGCAGCGACAGGGAAACTGAAGCTTTCTTT. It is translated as CASSDRETEAFF.

CDR3 amino acids: CASTRSGSGEDGYTF. Here the CDR3 DNA reads TGTGCCAGCACCCGTAGCGGGTCAGGGGAAGATGGCTACACCTTC. The rearrangement uses TRBV9 and TRBJ1-2, with TRBD1 as a possible D gene (6 bases). CDR1 and CDR2 from the germline V gene are SGDLS and YYNGEE. This CDR3 has 15 amino acids. The V gene lost 6 bases and the J gene lost 6 bases, with 21 bases spanning the gap.

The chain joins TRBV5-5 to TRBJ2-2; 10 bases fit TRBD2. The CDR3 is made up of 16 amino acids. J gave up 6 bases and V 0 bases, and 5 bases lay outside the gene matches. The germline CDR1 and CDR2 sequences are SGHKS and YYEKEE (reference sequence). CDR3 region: CASSLASGRVAGELFF. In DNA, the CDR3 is TGTGCCAGCAGCTTGGCTAGCGGGAGAGTTGCCGGGGAGCTGTTTTTT. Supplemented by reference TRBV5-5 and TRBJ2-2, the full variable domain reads DAGVTQSPTHLIKTRGQQVTLRCSPISGHKSVSWYQQVLGQGPQFIFQYYEKEERGRGNFPDRFSARQFPNYSSELNVNALLLGDSALYLCASSLASGRVAGELFFGEGSRLTVL.

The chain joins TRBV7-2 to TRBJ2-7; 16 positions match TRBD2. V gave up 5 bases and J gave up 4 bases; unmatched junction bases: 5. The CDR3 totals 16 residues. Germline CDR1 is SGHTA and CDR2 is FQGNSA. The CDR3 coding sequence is TGTGCCAGCAGCGGGACTAGCGGGAGGGCTGAATACGAGCAGTACTTC. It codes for CASSGTSGRAEYEQYF.

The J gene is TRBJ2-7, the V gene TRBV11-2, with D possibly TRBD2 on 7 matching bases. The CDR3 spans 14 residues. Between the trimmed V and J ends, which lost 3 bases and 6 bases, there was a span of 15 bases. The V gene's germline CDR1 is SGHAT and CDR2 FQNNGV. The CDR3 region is CASSLAGALSEQYF. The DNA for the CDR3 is TGTGCCAGCAGCTTGGCGGGGGCCCTCTCCGAGCAGTACTTC.

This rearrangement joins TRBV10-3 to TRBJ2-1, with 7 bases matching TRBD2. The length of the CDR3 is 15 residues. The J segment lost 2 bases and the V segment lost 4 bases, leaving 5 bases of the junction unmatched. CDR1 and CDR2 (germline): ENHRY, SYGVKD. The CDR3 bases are TGTGCCATCAGTGCGGAGGCGGGGGCCTACAATGAGCAGTTCTTC. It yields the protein CAISAEAGAYNEQFF.

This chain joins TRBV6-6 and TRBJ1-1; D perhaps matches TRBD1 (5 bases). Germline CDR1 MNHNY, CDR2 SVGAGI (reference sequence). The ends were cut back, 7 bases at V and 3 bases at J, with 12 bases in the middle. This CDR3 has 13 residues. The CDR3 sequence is CASTPRGDTEAFF. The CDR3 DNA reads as TGTGCCAGCACCCCCCGGGGGGACACTGAAGCTTTCTTT.

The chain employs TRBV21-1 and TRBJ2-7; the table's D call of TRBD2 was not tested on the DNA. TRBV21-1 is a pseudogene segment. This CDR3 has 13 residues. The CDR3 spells CASSKVLIYEQYF. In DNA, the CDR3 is TGTGCCAGCAGCAAAGTACTGATCTACGAGCAGTACTTC.